Following are 16 T cell receptor beta chains from one sample sequenced in a study of CD8+ T cells in alopecia areata (dated by TCRdb to 2016 to 2019). This specimen's time point label, per the study, means: 24 weeks on oral tofacitinib. Reading the label with the study, this specimen's treatment or condition is: oral pan-JAK inhibitor, 5-10 mg twice daily. The method behind the library was the immunoSEQ multiplex PCR assay. For TCR sequencing, RNA was extracted from every sample and reverse transcribed into cDNA to serve as template. The source is immuneACCESS, and TCRdb retained only in-frame sequences with V and J called. Part of the clones is not carried over; for the studies checked, unresolved V genes explain less than half of this, and the remainder is unexplained. The table for this sample lists more than 90,000 clones; roughly 50% of them were counted only once. Of the sample, approximately 12% is held by the ten largest clones.

This specimen was CD8+ T cells sorted from blood, taken at week 24, from a patient treated with tofacitinib. These receptors all come from a human donor with alopecia areata.

The chain joins TRBV2 to TRBJ1-2; TRBD1 matches at 8 bases. This CDR3 contains 14 residues. Germline lookup yields CDR1 SNHLY and CDR2 FYNNEI. Trimming removed 10 bases from V and 5 bases from J; junction bases left unmatched: 12. The CDR3 protein is CAIIPGRTGYGYTF. As DNA, the CDR3 is TGTGCCATCATTCCAGGCAGGACAGGGTATGGCTACACCTTC.

V usage is TRBV11-1 and J usage is TRBJ2-1; tentatively, D is TRBD1 or TRBD2 (5 bases each). The V end was cut by 6 bases, the J end by 6 bases, with 15 bases between. The germline V gene encodes CDR1 SGHAT and CDR2 FQDESV (reference sequence). This CDR3 contains 14 residues. The CDR3 sequence: CASSPFGTVNEQFF. CDR3 bases: TGTGCCAGCAGTCCCTTCGGGACGGTCAATGAGCAGTTCTTC.

This clone was observed a few times. The V call is TRBV19, the J call TRBJ2-1, with 11 positions matching TRBD1. The J segment lost 7 bases and the V segment lost 3 bases, leaving 2 bases of the junction unmatched. CDR1 LNHDA and CDR2 SQIVND come from the germline V gene (reference sequence). The CDR3 runs 14 residues. CDR3 in amino acids: CASSMGTGGNEQFF. As DNA, the CDR3 is TGTGCCAGTAGTATGGGGACAGGGGGGAATGAGCAGTTCTTC. The variable domain in full, completed from reference TRBV19 and TRBJ2-1, reads DGGITQSPKYLFRKEGQNVTLSCEQNLNHDAMYWYRQDPGQGLRLIYYSQIVNDFQKGDIAEGYSVSREKKESFPLTVTSAQKNPTAFYLCASSMGTGGNEQFFGPGTRLTVL.

The rearrangement uses TRBV5-4 and TRBJ2-3; no reliable D call. The CDR3 sequence is 14 residues long. Trimming stripped 1 base from V and 0 bases from J, with 6 bases between. CDR1 SGHNT and CDR2 YYREEE come from the germline V gene (reference sequence). The CDR3 loop reads CASSLLGSTDTQYF. Written as DNA, the CDR3 is TGTGCCAGCAGCTTGTTGGGTAGCACAGATACGCAGTATTTT.

This chain connects TRBV5-4 to TRBJ2-1, with D perhaps TRBD2 (6 bases). Germline CDR1 and CDR2: SGHNT and YYREEE (reference sequence). Between the trimmed V and J ends, which lost 0 bases and 7 bases, there was a span of 8 bases. This CDR3 contains 13 residues. CDR3 sequence reads: CASSLARGNEQFF. CDR3 in DNA: TGTGCCAGCAGCTTGGCCCGGGGGAATGAGCAGTTCTTC.

A few counts support this clone. The J gene is TRBJ2-7, the V gene TRBV29-1; D possibly corresponds to TRBD2 (6 bases). CDR3 size: 13 residues. Trimming cost V 3 bases and J 4 bases, with 13 bases left between them. Germline CDR1 and CDR2: SQVTM and ANQGSEA. This CDR3 reads CSVDLMGGYEQYF. In DNA, the CDR3 is TGCAGCGTTGACCTGATGGGGGGATACGAGCAGTACTTC.

This clone was counted a few times. The chain links TRBV5-1 to TRBJ1-5; D ambiguous. The V end lost 6 bases, the J end lost 3 bases, and 16 bases lay between the germline ends. This CDR3 has 15 residues. Germline CDR1 is SGHRS and CDR2 is YFSETQ. As DNA, the CDR3 is TGCGCCAGCACCGTAGGCGGGCAGCCCAATCAGCCCCAGCATTTT. It translates to CASTVGGQPNQPQHF.

The gene calls are TRBV27 and TRBJ1-1; D gene unclear. The V end was cut by 3 bases, the J end by 5 bases, with 13 bases between. The V gene's germline CDR1 is MNHEY and CDR2 SMNVEV (reference sequence). The length of the CDR3 is 14 residues. The CDR3 is CASSFDLRVTEAFF. The CDR3 DNA reads TGTGCCAGCAGTTTCGATCTGCGGGTGACTGAAGCTTTCTTT.

The chain joins TRBV10-3 to TRBJ2-7; D is undetermined. Per germline, CDR1 ENHRY and CDR2 SYGVKD. V was cut by 5 bases and J by 4 bases, with 9 bases left in between. The CDR3 consists of 12 residues. The CDR3 nucleotides are TGTGCCATCAGTCTGACAAGTTACGAGCAGTACTTC. Translated, it gives CAISLTSYEQYF.

The V gene is TRBV25-1, the J gene TRBJ1-2, with D perhaps TRBD1 (6 bases). The CDR3 length is 12 residues. V was cut by 11 bases and J by 8 bases, with 18 bases left in between. Germline CDR1 is MGHDK and CDR2 is SYGVNS. The CDR3 reads CAAGGPGRGYTF. CDR3 nucleotide sequence: TGTGCCGCGGGGGGCCCCGGCCGGGGCTACACCTTC.

The CDR3 loop is CASSLATGGASYEQYF. The CDR3 nucleotides are TGCGCCAGCAGCTTGGCGACAGGGGGCGCGAGCTACGAGCAGTACTTC. V and J are TRBV5-1 and TRBJ2-7; 10 bases agree with TRBD1. In germline, CDR1 is SGHRS, CDR2 YFSETQ. Trimming took 0 bases from V and 3 from J; bases not matched to a gene: 6. The CDR3 length is 16 residues.

The V gene is TRBV6-1, the J gene TRBJ1-5; 8 bases are a match to TRBD1. This CDR3 region has 14 residues. V was pared by 6 bases and J by 8 bases, with 9 bases of the junction left unmatched. CDR1 and CDR2 from the germline V gene are MNHNS and SASEGT. The CDR3 loop reads CASRPDRVDEPQHF. For the CDR3, the DNA is TGTGCCAGCAGACCGGACAGGGTGGATGAGCCCCAGCATTTT.

V gene TRBV7-9 combines with J gene TRBJ1-2; D is perhaps TRBD1 (6 bases). Per germline, CDR1 SEHNR and CDR2 FQNEAQ (reference sequence). V lost 3 bases to trimming and J lost 8 bases, with 22 bases between them. This CDR3 comprises 16 residues. The CDR3 protein is CASSLGTMDSMRGYTF. CDR3 coding DNA: TGTGCCAGCAGCTTGGGGACTATGGACAGTATGAGGGGCTACACCTTC. Using reference TRBV7-9 and TRBJ1-2 for the parts outside the CDR3, the full variable domain is DTGVSQNPRHKITKRGQNVTFRCDPISEHNRLYWYRQTLGQGPEFLTYFQNEAQLEKSRLLSDRFSAERPKGSFSTLEIQRTEQGDSAMYLCASSLGTMDSMRGYTFGSGTRLTVV.

This clone is a singleton in its sample. V is TRBV27 and J is TRBJ2-1, with 9 bases fitting TRBD2. The V gene's germline CDR1 is MNHEY and CDR2 SMNVEV (reference sequence). The CDR3 extends over 16 amino acids. The trim removed 3 bases at V and 8 bases at J, leaving 11 bases unmatched. The CDR3 DNA follows: TGTGCCAGCAGTTTGCGCGGGGGGGCCCCTGGGGATGAGCAGTTCTTC. Protein sequence: CASSLRGGAPGDEQFF.

The rearrangement links TRBV14 to TRBJ1-4; a possible D gene is TRBD1 (5 bases). Per the germline V gene, CDR1 is SGHDN and CDR2 is FVKESK. Between the trimmed V and J ends, which lost 0 bases and 4 bases, there was a span of 9 bases. This CDR3 is 15 amino acids long. CDR3 sequence reads: CASSQDQGLNEKLFF. Written as DNA, the CDR3 is TGTGCCAGCAGCCAAGATCAGGGACTTAATGAAAAACTGTTTTTT.

The chain recombines TRBV6-6 with TRBJ2-3, with 7 bases fitting TRBD1. The junction had 6 bases not matched to a gene; V was cut back by 1 base and J by 2 bases. Per the germline V gene, CDR1 is MNHNY and CDR2 is SVGAGI (reference sequence). The length of the CDR3 is 16 residues. The CDR3 protein is CASSYWVGTATDTQYF. In DNA form, the CDR3 reads TGTGCCAGCAGTTACTGGGTCGGGACAGCCACAGATACGCAGTATTTT.